These 7 T cell receptor beta chains share one sample of origin, sequenced in a study of shared clonotypes between healthy human individuals. TCRdb keeps only in-frame clones here, not all; method: immunoSEQ multiplex PCR. The top ten hold 0.37% of the sample, which has 2 million to 2.5 million clones, 92% seen once. Source material: naive CD4+ T cells from PBMCs. As for subset: CD45RA+ positively selected. The receptors derive from a man aged 18 to 30 in good health. Some clones in this sample may be carry-over from other donors' samples.

This sequence joins TRBV5-1 and TRBJ2-1, with D perhaps TRBD1 or TRBD2 (5 bases each). Germline CDR1 reads SGHRS; CDR2 reads YFSETQ. V dropped 2 bases and J dropped 3 bases, with 12 bases sitting between them. The CDR3 runs 15 residues. The CDR3 sequence is CASSFYGTDYNEQFF. CDR3 nucleotides: TGCGCCAGCAGCTTCTACGGGACGGACTACAATGAGCAGTTCTTC.

This chain links TRBV27 with TRBJ1-1, with D uncertain. Looked up from germline, CDR1 is MNHEY and CDR2 is SMNVEV (reference sequence). The CDR3 is made up of 14 amino acids. The ends were cut back, 9 bases at V and 5 bases at J, with 19 bases in the middle. CDR3 amino acids: CASNPRRFGTEAFF. CDR3 sequence (DNA): TGTGCCAGTAACCCCCGTCGGTTCGGGACTGAAGCTTTCTTT.

This chain uses TRBV4-2 with TRBJ1-1; TRBD1 matches 8 bases. From germline, CDR1 is LGHNA and CDR2 YNFKEQ. The length of the CDR3 is 16 residues. After removal of 4 bases from V and 4 bases from J, the junction contained 11 bases not matched to a gene. CDR3 nucleotide sequence: TGTGCCAGCAGCCCGACACCTTACAGGGGGACCACTGAAGCTTTCTTT. This sequence encodes CASSPTPYRGTTEAFF.

This chain connects TRBV5-4 to TRBJ2-2; TRBD2 agrees at 14 bases. CDR3 size: 16 residues. V lost 4 bases and J lost 7; bases outside the gene matches: 6. Germline V gene lookup returns CDR1 SGHNT and CDR2 YYREEE (reference sequence). CDR3 coding DNA: TGTGCCAGCAGCCACGGACTAGCGGGAGGAATCGGGGAGCTGTTTTTT. Protein sequence: CASSHGLAGGIGELFF.

The genes are TRBV27 and TRBJ2-7; unclear D gene. The CDR3 extends over 18 amino acids. Per germline, CDR1 MNHEY and CDR2 SMNVEV (reference sequence). The germline V and J ends were trimmed by 0 bases and 0 bases, with 18 bases remaining between them. This CDR3 reads CASSLSVLRAVNSYEQYF. The CDR3 region has the DNA TGTGCCAGCAGTTTATCTGTCCTTCGGGCGGTAAACTCCTACGAGCAGTACTTC.

This chain uses TRBV4-1 with TRBJ2-7; 8 nucleotides align to TRBD1. The CDR3 spans 16 residues. The V and J ends lost 8 bases and 5 bases, in that order; junction bases with no gene match: 17. CDR1 is MGHRA, CDR2 YSYEKL, per germline. As DNA, the CDR3 is TGCGCCAGCCGGCCCCTCCAGGGACAGGTTAACGACGAGCAGTACTTC. Translation gives CASRPLQGQVNDEQYF.

A single count supports this clone. Other DNA sequences in the same sample also yield this CDR3. The J gene is TRBJ2-5, the V gene TRBV7-3; 11 bases map to TRBD2. This CDR3 contains 15 residues. CDR1 is SGHTA, CDR2 FQGTGA, per germline. V trimming: 4 bases; J trimming: 0 bases; junction bases outside the gene matches: 1. The CDR3 reads CASSSGLADQETQYF. The CDR3 coding sequence is TGTGCCAGCAGCTCGGGACTAGCGGACCAAGAGACCCAGTACTTC.